This TCR beta chain was captured by sequencing in a study of T cell repertoires in cytomegalovirus infection. Whole-study findings and limits: People with CMV and the relevant HLA were identified by cumulative public TCR beta family frequency.

CDR3 length: 16 residues. The germline V gene has CDR1 MDHEN and CDR2 SYDVKM. Trimming took off 2 bases at V and 8 bases at J, with 19 bases between the two ends. As for this clonotype: Its antigen is undetermined.

TCRdb called the reads again in MiXCR, with one record for every CDR3 protein. Of approximately 910,000 distinct CDR3 sequences in the sample, around 31% were seen once. The chain combines TRBV28 with TRBJ2-4; possibly TRBD2 for D (6 bases). This TCR was recovered from a human donor in good health (CMV status not recorded). Some clones in this sample may be carry-over from other donors' samples. This sample comprised cultured CD8+ T cells from PBMCs, obtained from culture after CMV antigen stimulation. As DNA, the CDR3 is TGTGCCAGCAGTTTAGGCCCTCGGGAGTTGGGGGACATTCAGTACTTC. It specifies CASSLGPRELGDIQYF.